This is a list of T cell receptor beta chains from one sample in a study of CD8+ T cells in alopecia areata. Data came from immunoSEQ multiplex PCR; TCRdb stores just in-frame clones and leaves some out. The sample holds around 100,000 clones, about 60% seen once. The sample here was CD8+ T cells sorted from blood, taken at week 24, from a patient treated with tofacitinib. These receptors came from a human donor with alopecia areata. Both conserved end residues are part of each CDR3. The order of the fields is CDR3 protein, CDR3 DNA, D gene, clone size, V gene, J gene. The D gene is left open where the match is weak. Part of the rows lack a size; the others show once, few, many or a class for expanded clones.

CASSLGDSSTDTQYF	TGTGCCAGCAGCTTAGGGGACAGTTCCACAGATACGCAGTATTTT	TRBD1	-	TRBV7-8	TRBJ2-3
CASSLVNEQYF	TGTGCCAGCAGCTTGGTTAACGAGCAGTACTTC	-	-	TRBV5-4	TRBJ2-7
CASSRDDLEETQYF	TGTGCCAGCAGCCGGGACGATCTCGAGGAGACCCAGTACTTC	-	-	TRBV7-9	TRBJ2-5
CASSLGQGMNTEAFF	TGTGCCAGCAGTTTAGGACAGGGGATGAACACTGAAGCTTTCTTT	TRBD1	-	TRBV25-1	TRBJ1-1
CASSFPPGEQFF	TGTGCCAGCAGCTTCCCCCCTGGGGAGCAGTTCTTC	-	-	TRBV7-3	TRBJ2-1
CSVEGGTYTGELFF	TGCAGCGTTGAAGGGGGCACTTACACCGGGGAGCTGTTTTTT	-	few	TRBV29-1	TRBJ2-2
CASNPGLPNTEAFF	TGTGCCAGCAACCCGGGACTCCCAAACACTGAAGCTTTCTTT	-	-	TRBV7-8	TRBJ1-1
CAISDGENTIYF	TGTGCCATCTCTGATGGGGAAAACACCATATATTTT	-	few	TRBV13	TRBJ1-3
CASSEQYF	TGTGCCAGCAGCGAGCAGTACTTC	-	-	TRBV2	TRBJ2-7
CASSNTRDRGTGELFF	TGTGCCAGCAGCAACACCCGGGACAGGGGCACCGGGGAGCTGTTTTTT	-	-	TRBV21-1	TRBJ2-2
CASSQGLAGGPYNEQFF	TGTGCCAGCAGCCAAGGACTAGCGGGGGGCCCCTACAATGAGCAGTTCTTC	TRBD2	-	TRBV14	TRBJ2-1
CASSSGAGTKNIQYF	TGTGCCAGCAGCTCAGGGGCAGGGACCAAAAACATTCAGTACTTC	-	few	TRBV7-9	TRBJ2-4
CASSDFSGGRQETQYF	TGTGCCAGCAGTGATTTTAGCGGGGGGCGGCAAGAGACCCAGTACTTC	TRBD2	few	TRBV2	TRBJ2-5
CAWTPPTNYGYTF	TGTGCCTGGACACCACCAACAAACTATGGCTACACCTTC	-	few	TRBV30	TRBJ1-2
CACGQGLPSTTYEQYF	TGTGCCTGCGGACAGGGGCTACCTTCTACTACCTACGAGCAGTACTTC	TRBD1	few	TRBV30	TRBJ2-7
CASSWTGTGNYGYTF	TGCGCCAGCAGCTGGACGGGGACAGGGAACTATGGCTACACCTTC	TRBD1	-	TRBV5-1	TRBJ1-2
CAWSSRGGRQPQHF	TGTGCCTGGTCCTCCCGGGGGGGTCGGCAGCCCCAGCATTTT	-	-	TRBV30	TRBJ1-5
CASKMGLSGNTIYF	TGCGCCAGCAAGATGGGTCTATCTGGAAACACCATATATTTT	-	few	TRBV10-2	TRBJ1-3
CASSQDSRVDLNTDTQYF	TGCGCCAGCAGCCAAGATTCTCGGGTTGATCTAAACACAGATACGCAGTATTTT	-	-	TRBV4-1	TRBJ2-3
CASSYAPGEEKLFF	TGTGCCAGCAGTTACGCCCCCGGGGAGGAAAAACTGTTTTTT	-	-	TRBV6-5	TRBJ1-4
CASKDSGGLNEQYF	TGTGCCAGCAAGGATTCAGGGGGATTAAACGAGCAGTACTTC	TRBD1	-	TRBV25-1	TRBJ2-7
CASRSRQGMNEQFF	TGTGCCAGCAGATCGAGACAGGGCATGAATGAGCAGTTCTTC	TRBD1	once	TRBV27	TRBJ2-1
CAPNEKLFF	TGCGCTCCCAATGAAAAACTGTTTTTT	-	-	TRBV4-1	TRBJ1-4
CASSPGGDPEAFF	TGCGCCAGCAGCCCCGGGGGAGACCCTGAAGCTTTCTTT	-	few	TRBV4-3	TRBJ1-1
CASSLNRQGAHEQYF	TGCGCCAGCAGCTTGAATCGGCAGGGCGCCCACGAGCAGTACTTC	-	-	TRBV5-1	TRBJ2-7
CASSLGVLEAFF	TGTGCCAGCAGCTTAGGCGTGTTGGAAGCTTTCTTT	-	-	TRBV7-8	TRBJ1-1
CAISDETGTTGELFF	TGTGCCATCAGTGATGAGACAGGGACCACCGGGGAGCTGTTTTTT	TRBD1	once	TRBV10-3	TRBJ2-2
CASSQSRVGGGTDTQYF	TGTGCCAGCAGCCAATCGAGGGTCGGCGGGGGGACAGATACGCAGTATTTT	TRBD2	few	TRBV4-2	TRBJ2-3
CASSVARGGTEAFF	TGTGCCAGCAGCGTAGCAAGGGGGGGTACTGAAGCTTTCTTT	-	few	TRBV9	TRBJ1-1